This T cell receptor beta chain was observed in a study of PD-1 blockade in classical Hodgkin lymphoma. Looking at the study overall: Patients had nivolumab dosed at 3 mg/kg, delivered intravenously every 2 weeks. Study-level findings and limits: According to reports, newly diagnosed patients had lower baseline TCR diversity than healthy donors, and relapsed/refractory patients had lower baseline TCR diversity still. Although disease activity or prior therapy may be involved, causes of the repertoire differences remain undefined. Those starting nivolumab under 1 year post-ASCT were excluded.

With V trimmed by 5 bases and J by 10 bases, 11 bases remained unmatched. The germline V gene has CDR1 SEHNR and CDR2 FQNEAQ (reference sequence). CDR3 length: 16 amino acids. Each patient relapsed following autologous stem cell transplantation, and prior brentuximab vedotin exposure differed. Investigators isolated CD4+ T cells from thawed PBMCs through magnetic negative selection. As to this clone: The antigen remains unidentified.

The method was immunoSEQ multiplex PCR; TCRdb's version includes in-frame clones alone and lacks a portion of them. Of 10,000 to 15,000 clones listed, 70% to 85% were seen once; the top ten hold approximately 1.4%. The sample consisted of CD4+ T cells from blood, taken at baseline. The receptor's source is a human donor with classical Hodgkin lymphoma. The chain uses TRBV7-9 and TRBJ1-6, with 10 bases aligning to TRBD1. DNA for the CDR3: TGTGCCAGCAGCCCCGCCGGGACAGGGGCCTCGTCACCCCTCCACTTT. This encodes CASSPAGTGASSPLHF.